One sample yielded the 27 T cell receptor beta chains listed below, sequenced in a study of cytomegalovirus exposure and HLA in healthy donors. Both 60 Vbeta primers and 13 Jbeta primers went into the PCR. Profiling relied on immunoSEQ multiplex PCR, and the TCRdb table lists in-frame clones only, not all of them. Among around 120,000 clones listed, around 80% were seen once. What was sequenced was PBMCs. The receptors come from a middle-aged woman in good health and CMV-seropositive.

The chain recombines TRBV10-3 with TRBJ2-7; 8 bases align to TRBD1. V was clipped by 11 bases and J by 3 bases; unmatched bases: 9. Germline V gives CDR1 ENHRY, CDR2 SYGVKD. CDR3 size: 13 residues. The CDR3 here is CAQAPTGDYEQYF. The CDR3 bases are TGTGCCCAGGCCCCGACAGGGGACTACGAGCAGTACTTC.

The chain employs TRBV15 and TRBJ2-5; 8 bases are a match to TRBD2. Looked up from germline, CDR1 is LNHNV and CDR2 is YYDKDF (reference sequence). This CDR3 contains 14 residues. V shed 6 bases, J shed 5 bases, and the junction held 8 bases outside the gene matches. The CDR3 is CATSPGGSSETQYF. The CDR3 DNA reads TGTGCCACCAGTCCGGGAGGGTCCTCGGAGACCCAGTACTTC.

This chain uses TRBV19 with TRBJ2-7; TRBD1 matches at 8 bases. The CDR3 loop spans 15 amino acids. V was clipped by 4 bases and J by 7 bases; unmatched bases: 12. The V gene's germline CDR1 is LNHDA and CDR2 SQIVND (reference sequence). The CDR3 loop is CASSTRGRERLEQYF. DNA for the CDR3: TGTGCCAGTAGTACCAGGGGGCGTGAGCGGTTAGAGCAGTACTTC.

The J gene is TRBJ2-2, the V gene TRBV9; D ambiguous. The CDR3 spans 13 residues. CDR1 is SGDLS, CDR2 YYNGEE, per germline. V lost 4 bases, J lost 1 base, and 5 bases lay in between. The CDR3 loop is CASSSQNTGELFF. The CDR3 nucleotides read TGTGCCAGCAGCTCACAGAACACCGGGGAGCTGTTTTTT.

The chain is built from TRBV5-1 and TRBJ2-7; 9 nucleotides align to TRBD2. The V gene's germline CDR1 is SGHRS and CDR2 YFSETQ. V lost 0 bases, J lost 3 bases, and 4 bases stayed unmatched. This CDR3 is built from 15 residues. CDR3 sequence: CASSLEGSGSYEQYF. The CDR3 DNA reads as TGCGCCAGCAGCTTGGAAGGTAGCGGGAGCTACGAGCAGTACTTC.

CDR3 coding DNA: TGTGCCATCAGGATAGCGGGAGAGGTCGATGAGCAGTTCTTC. As protein: CAIRIAGEVDEQFF. The chain is built from TRBV10-3 and TRBJ2-1; TRBD2 matches 9 bases. Germline loops: CDR1 ENHRY, CDR2 SYGVKD. The trim removed 6 bases at V and 8 bases at J, leaving 8 bases unmatched. The CDR3 runs 14 residues.

The chain's CDR3 is CASSPQSGGPGDTQYF. The CDR3 region has the DNA TGTGCCAGCAGTCCACAGTCGGGAGGGCCGGGAGATACGCAGTATTTT. The V gene is TRBV27, the J gene TRBJ2-3, with 8 bases matching TRBD2. The trim removed 5 bases at V and 5 bases at J, leaving 12 bases unmatched. This CDR3 contains 16 residues. Germline CDR1 reads MNHEY; CDR2 reads SMNVEV (reference sequence).

The chain carries TRBV19 and TRBJ2-7; 9 bases map to TRBD1. Losses at the gene ends were 6 bases for V and 5 bases for J; bases not matched to a gene: 8. The CDR3 totals 14 residues. CDR1 is LNHDA and CDR2 is SQIVND in the germline V gene (reference sequence). The CDR3 loop is CASRRGQGNDEQYF. The CDR3 DNA reads as TGTGCCAGTAGACGAGGACAGGGGAACGACGAGCAGTACTTC.

The chain is built from TRBV5-1 and TRBJ2-7; 7 nucleotides agree with TRBD2. V trimming: 0 bases; J trimming: 2 bases; junction bases outside the gene matches: 5. From germline, CDR1 is SGHRS and CDR2 YFSETQ. The CDR3 loop spans 15 amino acids. The CDR3 loop is CASSLDPSGTYEQYF. The CDR3 DNA reads as TGCGCCAGCAGCTTGGATCCTAGCGGCACCTACGAGCAGTACTTC.

The chain recombines TRBV10-3 with TRBJ2-5; TRBD2 matches at 7 bases. The CDR3 length is 14 residues. Germline CDR1 ENHRY, CDR2 SYGVKD. V was clipped by 8 bases and J by 11 bases; unmatched bases: 17. This chain's CDR3 is CAIGTNTSLGEQYF. CDR3 coding DNA: TGTGCCATCGGGACTAACACCTCCCTTGGGGAGCAGTACTTC.

V is TRBV4-3 and J is TRBJ2-2, with D possibly TRBD2 on 6 matching bases. V was trimmed by 5 bases and J by 14 bases, leaving 24 bases between them. CDR1 is LGHNA and CDR2 is YSLEER in the germline V gene. The CDR3 length is 15 residues. This CDR3 reads CASSNGRYSTQGLFF. CDR3 nucleotides: TGCGCCAGCAGCAACGGGAGATACTCAACTCAGGGACTGTTTTTT.

Here the CDR3 reads CASGLVITALNTEAFF. The CDR3, as DNA: TGTGCTAGTGGTTTGGTAATTACAGCCTTGAACACTGAAGCTTTCTTT. The V gene is TRBV12-5, the J gene TRBJ1-1; no clear D gene. CDR1 and CDR2 from the germline V gene are LGHNT and FRNRAP. V shed 0 bases and J shed 0 bases, with 11 bases lying between them. CDR3 length: 16 amino acids.

This chain connects TRBV18 to TRBJ1-2; D perhaps matches TRBD1 (5 bases). Germline loops: CDR1 KGHSH, CDR2 LQKENI. The CDR3 has 14 amino acids. V was trimmed by 6 bases and J by 4 bases, leaving 15 bases between them. CDR3 residues: CASSSPTEPYGYTF. The CDR3 DNA reads as TGTGCCAGCTCTTCGCCGACAGAACCCTATGGCTACACCTTC.

V gene TRBV13 combines with J gene TRBJ1-2, with D hard to call. V was clipped by 1 base and J by 7 bases, with 10 bases between them. Germline CDR1 is PRHDT and CDR2 is FYEKMQ (reference sequence). The CDR3 is 13 amino acids. The CDR3 nucleotides are TGTGCCAGCAGCTTAGTTCTCTCGGGTGGCTACACCTTC. It codes for CASSLVLSGGYTF.

The chain joins TRBV5-1 to TRBJ2-3, with TRBD2 matching over 15 bases. Trimming removed 4 bases from V and 1 base from J; junction bases left unmatched: 10. CDR1 is SGHRS and CDR2 is YFSETQ in the germline V gene. CDR3 size: 19 residues. CDR3 sequence reads: CASSMGLAGGGAGTDTQYF. CDR3 bases: TGCGCCAGCAGCATGGGACTAGCGGGAGGAGGAGCGGGCACAGATACGCAGTATTTT.

The CDR3 loop is CASSWRTSSSTDTQYF. The CDR3 DNA is TGTGCCAGCAGCTGGAGGACCTCTTCTAGCACAGATACGCAGTATTTT. The chain joins TRBV5-8 to TRBJ2-3, with a possible D match to TRBD2 (5 bases). Germline values: CDR1 SGHTS, CDR2 YDEGEE. CDR3 length: 16 residues. Trimming pared 3 bases from V and 0 bases from J, leaving 14 bases between.

Note on this clone: The junction departs from the called germline gene at one end, perhaps through a read error. The V and J genes are TRBV27 and TRBJ2-3, with 8 bases that match TRBD1. CDR1 is MNHEY and CDR2 is SMNVEV in the germline V gene (reference sequence). The CDR3 is 14 amino acids. The CDR3, as DNA: TGTGCCAGCAGGCGACAGGGGTTCACAGGTACGCAGTATTTT. Translation: CASRRQGFTGTQYF.

The chain recombines TRBV5-6 with TRBJ1-2, with 9 bases identical to TRBD1. The germline gives CDR1 SGHDT, CDR2 YYEEEE. The V and J ends lost 2 bases and 5 bases, in that order; junction bases with no gene match: 1. The CDR3 sequence is 13 residues long. The CDR3 reads CASSLDRGYGYTF. Written as DNA, the CDR3 is TGTGCCAGCAGCTTAGACAGGGGGTATGGCTACACCTTC.

The table lists this clone with a count of one. The chain carries TRBV18 and TRBJ2-2; 12 positions match TRBD2. The V segment lost 6 bases and the J segment 2 bases; nucleotides outside the gene matches: 7. CDR3 length: 17 amino acids. The germline CDR1 and CDR2 sequences are KGHSH and LQKENI. The CDR3 is CASSTTSGSINTGELFF. The CDR3 region has the DNA TGTGCCAGCTCCACGACTAGCGGGAGCATTAACACCGGGGAGCTGTTTTTT.

The J gene is TRBJ1-5, the V gene TRBV12-5; weak D call: TRBD1 (6 bases). The CDR3 has 16 residues. Germline V gene sequence: CDR1 LGHNT, CDR2 FRNRAP. Trimming cost V 0 bases and J 3 bases, with 12 bases left between them. The CDR3 nucleotides are TGTGCTAGTGGTTTGGTACTAGGACAGTCCAATCAGCCCCAGCATTTT. It translates to CASGLVLGQSNQPQHF.

The rearrangement links TRBV5-1 to TRBJ2-3; 14 positions agree with TRBD2. The CDR3 contains 18 residues. V shed 4 bases and J 4 bases; nucleotides not matched to a gene: 11. The V gene's germline CDR1 is SGHRS and CDR2 YFSETQ. CDR3 protein: CASSPGTSGSMGPDTQYF. CDR3 in DNA: TGCGCCAGCAGCCCCGGGACTAGCGGGAGTATGGGGCCAGATACGCAGTATTTT. The whole variable domain, filled in from reference TRBV5-1 and TRBJ2-3, reads KAGVTQTPRYLIKTRGQQVTLSCSPISGHRSVSWYQQTPGQGLQFLFEYFSETQRNKGNFPGRFSGRQFSNSRSEMNVSTLELGDSALYLCASSPGTSGSMGPDTQYFGPGTRLTVL.

This chain joins TRBV6-5 and TRBJ1-1; D is uncertain. CDR3 length: 15 amino acids. Trimming took off 6 bases at V and 3 bases at J, with 17 bases between the two ends. The germline CDR1 and CDR2 sequences are MNHEY and SVGAGI. The CDR3 DNA reads TGTGCCAGCAGACCGGGCGGGCGGCGAGACACTGAAGCTTTCTTT. Translation: CASRPGGRRDTEAFF.

Points on this clone: The identical CDR3 is also encoded by other nucleotide sequences in the sample. The chain has TRBV6-1 and TRBJ2-3; D is unresolved. The CDR3 has 13 residues. CDR1 and CDR2 (germline): MNHNS, SASEGT. V gave up 2 bases and J gave up 1 base, with 4 bases separating them. CDR3 protein: CASSEPGTDTQYF. In DNA form, the CDR3 reads TGTGCCAGCAGTGAACCGGGCACAGATACGCAGTATTTT.

This clone was detected only a few times. The DNA for the CDR3 is TGTGCCAGCAGACTACGACAGGTAGACAATGAGCAGTTCTTC. This encodes CASRLRQVDNEQFF. This chain uses TRBV6-5 with TRBJ2-1; TRBD1 might be the D (6 bases). CDR1 is MNHEY, CDR2 SVGAGI, per germline. Trimming shortened V by 6 bases and J by 5 bases, and 14 bases separated the two germline ends. CDR3 size: 14 residues.

The J gene is TRBJ2-5, the V gene TRBV13, with D perhaps matching TRBD2 (5 bases). The tail of the sequence fits TRBJ2-7 better, so the J call may be wrong. The germline V gene has CDR1 PRHDT and CDR2 FYEKMQ (reference sequence). The CDR3 extends over 13 amino acids. The chain's CDR3 is CASSLGLGYEQYF. CDR3 nucleotide sequence: TGTGCCAGCAGCCTTGGACTCGGATACGAGCAGTACTTC.

V and J are TRBV6-1 and TRBJ1-1, with D possibly matching TRBD1 (6 bases). Germline CDR1 reads MNHNS; CDR2 reads SASEGT. This CDR3 spans 14 amino acids. V was cut by 7 bases and J by 1 base, with 13 bases left in between. The CDR3: CASKFGQQNTEAFF. The CDR3 nucleotides are TGTGCCAGCAAGTTCGGACAGCAGAACACTGAAGCTTTCTTT.

The chain is built from TRBV2 and TRBJ1-1; D is unclear. CDR3 length: 14 residues. Trimming stripped 6 bases from V and 5 bases from J, with 16 bases between. Per germline, CDR1 SNHLY and CDR2 FYNNEI. The CDR3 nucleotides read TGTGCCAGCAGAGCGGACGGTATGGGGACTGAAGCTTTCTTT. Its protein product is CASRADGMGTEAFF.